This T cell receptor beta chain comes out of a study of blood T cell repertoires in COVID-19. Study-wide context: Donors in the United States, Italy and Spain gave samples during acute or convalescent COVID-19.

Using immunoSEQ multiplex PCR, the repertoire was profiled, and TCRdb retains in-frame clones only, with some absent. The repertoire holds 150,000 to 200,000 clones, with 65% to 80% as singletons. With 5 bases removed from V and 1 base from J, the gap between germline ends came to 9 bases. Germline values: CDR1 MDHEN, CDR2 SYDVKM. The CDR3 runs 14 residues. Participants' own reports of clinical history determined their cohort assignment. This clone showed up just a few times. The gene calls are TRBV28 and TRBJ1-3, with D uncertain. Sequenced material: PBMCs or T cells enriched from blood (not recorded which). The TCR was taken from a woman in her forties or fifties with acute COVID-19. The CDR3 here is CASSREASGNTIYF. In DNA form, the CDR3 reads TGTGCCAGCAGTAGGGAGGCTTCTGGAAACACCATATATTTT.